The clone carrying this T cell receptor (beta chain) showed up just once. Its target is unknown. Repertoires were generated with immunoSEQ multiplex PCR, while TCRdb's copy carries only in-frame clones and drops some. The repertoire holds about 19,000 clones, with about 92% as singletons. This entry belongs to a study of STAT3 mutations in large granular lymphocyte leukemia. The study's findings and limits: Every T-LGLL patient had at least one immunodominant TCRbeta clonotype.

This clonotype originated in a man between 60 and 70 years old with T-cell large granular lymphocyte leukemia. Some clones in this sample may be carry-over from other donors' samples. The material sequenced was peripheral blood mononuclear cells.

The CDR3 nucleotides are TGCAGCGGCTACGGGACAGTCACCGGGGAGCTGTTTTTT. This sequence encodes CSGYGTVTGELFF. The rearrangement joins TRBV29-1 to TRBJ2-2; 7 nucleotides match TRBD1. The germline V gene encodes CDR1 SQVTM and CDR2 ANQGSEA. V dropped 7 bases and J dropped 4; count of bases not matched to a gene: 6. This CDR3 contains 13 residues.